This T cell receptor (beta chain) was identified in a study of metastatic and nonmetastatic thyroid tumors. Turning to the study itself: The authors compared repertoires across blood and tumor or nodule tissue from malignant and benign thyroid patients.

Among the patients, none had received any treatment before thyroid surgery. With 5 bases clipped from V and 0 bases from J, the junction kept 4 bases outside the gene matches. This CDR3 region has 16 residues. CDR1 and CDR2 (germline): MDHEN, SYDVKM. By share, this clone counts as medium-sized. Its antigen is not identified. Per the study methods: Researchers built a distant-metastasis classifier for papillary thyroid cancer that drew on CDR3 differences across clinicopathological groups. MiXCR re-clonotyped the PCR reads for TCRdb. It is TCRdb's table, rather than the study itself, that gives the V and J calls and clone size. The sample lists some 20,000 clones, 24% seen once, with roughly 6.6% in the top ten. Study conclusions and caveats: Across blood and tumor, TCR beta diversity in malignant thyroid tumors was reportedly significantly higher than in benign nodules.

J is TRBJ2-2 and V is TRBV28; 9 nucleotides agree with TRBD1. Source material: tumor tissue. The source is a female donor with papillary thyroid cancer or a benign thyroid nodule (not recorded which). Some clones in this sample may be carry-over from other donors' samples. The CDR3 region has the DNA TGTGCCAGCAGTCCGCGGACAGGGGCGAACACCGGGGAGCTGTTTTTT. It yields the protein CASSPRTGANTGELFF.